This section outlines one T cell receptor beta chain sequence together with its context. This sample is part of a study of blood T cell repertoires in COVID-19. Study overall: Donors in the United States, Italy and Spain gave samples during acute or convalescent COVID-19. PBMCs, B-cell-depleted T cells, or T cells provided the cDNA or gDNA that made up the material.

Germline CDR1 SNHLY, CDR2 FYNNEI. There are 17 residues in the CDR3. Trimming took 8 bases from V and 0 from J, leaving 23 bases between them. Per the study methods: How many nucleated cells were present was estimated from reference gene primer amplification. Data came from immunoSEQ multiplex PCR; TCRdb stores just in-frame clones and leaves some out. That table is the source of V, J and clone size, and D and trimming were worked out from the DNA. The sample records 200,000 to 300,000 clones, about 85% being singletons. The rearrangement joins TRBV2 to TRBJ2-7; D is perhaps TRBD2 (6 bases). Source material: peripheral blood. This TCR derives from a woman aged 60-75 years with active or convalescent COVID-19. The DNA of the CDR3 is TGTGCCAGCCAGGGTTTGGCGGGGAACAAGAGCTCCTACGAGCAGTACTTC. Translation gives CASQGLAGNKSSYEQYF.